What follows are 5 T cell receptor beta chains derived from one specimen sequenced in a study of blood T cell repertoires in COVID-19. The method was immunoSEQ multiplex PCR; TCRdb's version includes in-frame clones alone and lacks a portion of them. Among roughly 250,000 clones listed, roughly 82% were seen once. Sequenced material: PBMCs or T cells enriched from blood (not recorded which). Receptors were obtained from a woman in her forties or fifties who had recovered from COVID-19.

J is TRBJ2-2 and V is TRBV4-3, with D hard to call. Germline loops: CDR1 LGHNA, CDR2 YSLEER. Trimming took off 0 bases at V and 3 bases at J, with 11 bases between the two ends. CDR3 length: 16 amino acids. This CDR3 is CASSQEMQVYTGELFF. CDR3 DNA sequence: TGCGCCAGCAGCCAAGAAATGCAGGTGTACACCGGGGAGCTGTTTTTT.

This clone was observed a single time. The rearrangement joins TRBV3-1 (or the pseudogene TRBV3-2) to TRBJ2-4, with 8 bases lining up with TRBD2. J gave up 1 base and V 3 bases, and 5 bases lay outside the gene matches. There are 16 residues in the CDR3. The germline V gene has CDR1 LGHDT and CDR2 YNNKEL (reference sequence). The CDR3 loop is CASSQARLAAKNIQYF. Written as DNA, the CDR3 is TGTGCCAGCAGCCAGGCTAGACTAGCGGCCAAAAACATTCAGTACTTC.

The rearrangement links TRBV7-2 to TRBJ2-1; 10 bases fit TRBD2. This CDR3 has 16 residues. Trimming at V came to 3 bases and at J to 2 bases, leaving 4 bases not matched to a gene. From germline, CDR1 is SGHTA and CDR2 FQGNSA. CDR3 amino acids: CASSFGLAVAYNEQFF. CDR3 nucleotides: TGTGCCAGCAGCTTCGGACTAGCGGTAGCCTACAATGAGCAGTTCTTC.

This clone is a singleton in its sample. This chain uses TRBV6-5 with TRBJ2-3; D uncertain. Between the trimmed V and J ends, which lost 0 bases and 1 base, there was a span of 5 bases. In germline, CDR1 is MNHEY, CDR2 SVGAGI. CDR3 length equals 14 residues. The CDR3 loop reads CASSYSSGTDTQYF. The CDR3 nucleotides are TGTGCCAGCAGTTACTCGAGCGGCACAGATACGCAGTATTTT.

Written as DNA, the CDR3 is TGTGCCAGCTCACCGGGGGCCTCCTACAATGAGCAGTTCTTC. Protein: CASSPGASYNEQFF. V is TRBV18 and J is TRBJ2-1, with TRBD1 as a possible D gene (6 bases). Trimming took off 3 bases at V and 0 bases at J, with 6 bases between the two ends. The germline V gene encodes CDR1 KGHSH and CDR2 LQKENI. The CDR3 sequence is 14 residues long.